These 27 T cell receptor beta chains originate from one sample sequenced in a study of radiotherapy plus CTLA-4 blockade in lung cancer. Clones were sequenced by immunoSEQ multiplex PCR, and TCRdb holds only the in-frame ones, with some missing. The table records 85,000 to 130,000 clones, approximately 81% of them present only once. The input for sequencing was peripheral blood, taken from a patient treated with radiotherapy plus ipilimumab. These receptors were collected from a human donor with non-small cell lung cancer that progressed on radiotherapy plus ipilimumab. Some clones in this sample may be carry-over from other donors' samples.

To note about this clone: This specimen includes other DNA sequences encoding the same CDR3. The chain couples TRBV4-1 to TRBJ2-3; 8 positions match TRBD1. Germline CDR1 reads MGHRA; CDR2 reads YSYEKL. With 4 bases clipped from V and 1 base from J, the junction kept 4 bases outside the gene matches. This CDR3 is 15 amino acids long. The CDR3 region is CASSLQQGGTDTQYF. CDR3 coding DNA: TGCGCCAGCAGCCTGCAACAGGGGGGCACAGATACGCAGTATTTT.

The chain recombines TRBV15 with TRBJ2-5, with TRBD2 as a possible D gene (6 bases). With 0 bases removed from V and 2 bases from J, the gap between germline ends came to 16 bases. CDR3 length equals 17 residues. In germline, CDR1 is LNHNV, CDR2 YYDKDF (reference sequence). The CDR3 is CATSRDVAGGYQETQYF. DNA of the CDR3: TGTGCCACCAGCAGAGATGTGGCAGGAGGGTATCAAGAGACCCAGTACTTC.

J is TRBJ1-2 and V is TRBV11-2, with TRBD1 matching 9 bases. Germline V gene lookup returns CDR1 SGHAT and CDR2 FQNNGV. Germline trimming cut 0 bases from V and 6 bases from J; bases unmatched to any gene: 5. The CDR3 spans 15 residues. This CDR3 reads CASSLDLGTGNGYTF. DNA for the CDR3: TGTGCCAGCAGCTTAGATTTGGGGACAGGGAATGGCTACACCTTC.

The CDR3 reads CATSGGSRLGNTIYF. The CDR3, as DNA: TGTGCCACCTCCGGGGGCAGTCGGTTGGGAAACACCATATATTTT. The rearrangement links TRBV5-4 to TRBJ1-3; tentative D call: TRBD1 (6 bases). Trimming stripped 9 bases from V and 4 bases from J, with 20 bases between. The CDR3 runs to 15 residues. CDR1 SGHNT and CDR2 YYREEE come from the germline V gene (reference sequence).

For this clone: Other nucleotide sequences in the sample specify the same CDR3. V and J are TRBV5-1 and TRBJ1-6; D is ambiguous. The CDR3 is made up of 13 amino acids. V dropped 2 bases and J dropped 5 bases, with 5 bases sitting between them. The germline V gene encodes CDR1 SGHRS and CDR2 YFSETQ. The CDR3 is CASSFDDNSPLHF. CDR3 DNA: TGCGCCAGCAGCTTTGATGATAATTCACCCCTCCACTTT.

This clone is a singleton in its sample. This sequence joins TRBV2 and TRBJ1-6; 9 bases map to TRBD1. Per germline, CDR1 SNHLY and CDR2 FYNNEI. The CDR3 spans 13 residues. CDR3 bases: TGTGCACAGAGGGGACAGGGTAATTCACCCCTCCACTTT. Its translation: CAQRGQGNSPLHF.

This rearrangement joins TRBV15 to TRBJ2-7; 7 bases line up with TRBD1. The CDR3 has 16 amino acids. The V gene's germline CDR1 is LNHNV and CDR2 YYDKDF (reference sequence). V trimming: 1 base; J trimming: 3 bases; junction bases outside the gene matches: 9. CDR3 coding DNA: TGTGCCACCAGCAGAGCCCCGGGACAGACAGTCTACGAGCAGTACTTC. Protein sequence: CATSRAPGQTVYEQYF. The full variable domain, in which reference TRBV15 and TRBJ2-7 provide the parts outside the CDR3, is DAMVIQNPRYQVTQFGKPVTLSCSQTLNHNVMYWYQQKSSQAPKLLFHYYDKDFNNEADTPDNFQSRRPNTSFCFLDIRSPGLGDTAMYLCATSRAPGQTVYEQYFGPGTRLTVT.

The rearrangement uses TRBV16 and TRBJ1-2; no clear D. This CDR3 region has 17 residues. The ends were cut back, 5 bases at V and 4 bases at J, with 23 bases in the middle. CDR1 and CDR2 from the germline V gene are KGHSY and FQNENV. As DNA, the CDR3 is TGTGCCAGCAGCGGAGCGGTGATCGTTAGAAAGACCTATGGCTACACCTTC. The encoded protein is CASSGAVIVRKTYGYTF.

As for this clone: Other DNA sequences from this sample encode an identical CDR3 as well. V gene TRBV7-9 combines with J gene TRBJ2-7; a possible D gene is TRBD1 (6 bases). The V end lost 5 bases, the J end lost 4 bases, and 9 bases lay between the germline ends. This CDR3 has 12 amino acids. The V gene's germline CDR1 is SEHNR and CDR2 FQNEAQ (reference sequence). As DNA, the CDR3 is TGTGCCAGCAGCGCGACAGGATACGAGCAGTACTTC. Its translation: CASSATGYEQYF. The full variable domain, in which reference TRBV7-9 and TRBJ2-7 provide the parts outside the CDR3, is DTGVSQNPRHKITKRGQNVTFRCDPISEHNRLYWYRQTLGQGPEFLTYFQNEAQLEKSRLLSDRFSAERPKGSFSTLEIQRTEQGDSAMYLCASSATGYEQYFGPGTRLTVT.

This clone has just a few counts. CDR3 amino acids: CASRGPGVGSSPLHF. The CDR3 region has the DNA TGTGCCAGCAGGGGCCCAGGGGTAGGGAGTTCACCCCTCCACTTT. The gene calls are TRBV2 and TRBJ1-6, with D perhaps TRBD1 (6 bases). Trimming took 6 bases from V and 9 from J, leaving 18 bases between them. This CDR3 spans 15 amino acids. Germline values: CDR1 SNHLY, CDR2 FYNNEI.

The genes are TRBV6-5 and TRBJ2-7; 8 bases fit TRBD2. V shed 3 bases, J shed 0 bases, and the junction held 4 bases outside the gene matches. Germline V gene data show CDR1 as MNHEY and CDR2 as SVGAGI. This CDR3 has 15 amino acids. Here the CDR3 DNA reads TGTGCCAGCAGTTATACGGCGGGGGGCTCCTACGAGCAGTACTTC. Amino acid sequence: CASSYTAGGSYEQYF.

The chain recombines TRBV11-2 with TRBJ1-2; no firm D call. Trimming took off 1 base at V and 5 bases at J, with 8 bases between the two ends. Germline values: CDR1 SGHAT, CDR2 FQNNGV. This CDR3 has 13 amino acids. This CDR3 reads CASSLVGEYGYTF. In nucleotides, the CDR3 is TGTGCCAGCAGCTTAGTCGGGGAGTATGGCTACACCTTC.

As DNA, the CDR3 is TGTGCCAGCAGCCAAGATGTCGCGGCTAGCGGATTCACAGATACGCAGTATTTT. Its translation: CASSQDVAASGFTDTQYF. The rearrangement uses TRBV4-2 and TRBJ2-3; TRBD2 aligns across 7 bases. The ends lost 0 bases at V and 2 bases at J; junction bases unmatched: 11. Germline V CDR1 and CDR2: LGHNA, YNFKEQ. The CDR3 length is 18 residues.

This chain connects TRBV4-1 to TRBJ2-2; tentative D call: TRBD1 (7 bases). This CDR3 comprises 16 residues. V dropped 3 bases and J dropped 2 bases, with 13 bases sitting between them. Germline-derived CDR1 and CDR2 are MGHRA and YSYEKL. The CDR3 DNA is TGCGCCAGCAGCCAGCGGGGACAGCTCAACACCGGGGAGCTGTTTTTT. The encoded protein is CASSQRGQLNTGELFF.

This chain links TRBV6-5 with TRBJ2-7; TRBD1 might be the D (6 bases). V dropped 2 bases and J dropped 5 bases, with 13 bases sitting between them. The CDR3 is 14 residues long. Germline V gene lookup returns CDR1 MNHEY and CDR2 SVGAGI. CDR3 amino acids: CASSYLQGLHEQYF. The CDR3 coding sequence is TGTGCCAGCAGTTACCTACAGGGTCTCCACGAGCAGTACTTC.

The chain joins TRBV11-2 to TRBJ2-5, with D hard to call. CDR1 and CDR2 (germline): SGHAT, FQNNGV. The CDR3 runs 11 residues. V was shortened by 4 bases and J by 0 bases, with 0 bases between the two germline ends. CDR3 bases: TGTGCCAGCAGCTACCAAGAGACCCAGTACTTC. The encoded protein is CASSYQETQYF.

This rearrangement joins TRBV5-6 to TRBJ1-5, with D possibly TRBD1 on 5 matching bases. The V end was cut by 0 bases, the J end by 7 bases, with 8 bases between. The CDR3 sequence is 13 residues long. Germline V gene sequence: CDR1 SGHDT, CDR2 YYEEEE. DNA of the CDR3: TGTGCCAGCAGCTTGGGGGGGTTGCAGCCCCAGCATTTT. As protein: CASSLGGLQPQHF.

This chain links TRBV7-5 with TRBJ1-1; the table's D gene call, TRBD1, was not cross checked with the DNA. TRBV7-5 is a pseudogene locus. This CDR3 region has 16 residues. The CDR3 reads CVRSLKGQGMNTEAFF. DNA of the CDR3: TGTGTCAGAAGCTTAAAGGGACAGGGCATGAACACTGAAGCTTTCTTT.

The V and J genes are TRBV7-2 and TRBJ1-1; a possible D gene is TRBD1 (5 bases). The CDR3 spans 13 residues. Looked up from germline, CDR1 is SGHTA and CDR2 is FQGNSA. The V end was cut by 5 bases, the J end by 3 bases, with 10 bases between. CDR3 protein: CASSARAHTEAFF. CDR3 coding DNA: TGTGCCAGCAGCGCCAGGGCCCACACTGAAGCTTTCTTT.

The gene calls are TRBV11-3 and TRBJ2-5; a possible D gene is TRBD1 (6 bases). Germline V CDR1 and CDR2: SGHNT, YENEEA. Between the trimmed V and J ends, which lost 1 base and 5 bases, there was a span of 11 bases. This CDR3 comprises 14 residues. This chain's CDR3 is CASSLGQAGETQYF. The CDR3 DNA reads as TGTGCCAGCAGCTTAGGACAGGCTGGGGAGACCCAGTACTTC.

Comments on this clone: Different DNA sequences within this sample yield the same CDR3. V is TRBV18 and J is TRBJ2-7; 11 nucleotides line up with TRBD1. CDR1 is KGHSH, CDR2 LQKENI, per germline. The CDR3 covers 14 residues. Trimming removed 6 bases from V and 3 bases from J; junction bases left unmatched: 4. The chain's CDR3 is CASSLGTGGYEQYF. DNA for the CDR3: TGTGCCAGCTCCCTCGGGACAGGGGGCTACGAGCAGTACTTC.

The chain has TRBV4-3 and TRBJ2-1; the match to TRBD2 covers 12 bases. Trimming took 4 bases from V and 7 from J; bases not matched to a gene: 8. CDR3 length: 16 residues. The germline V gene has CDR1 LGHNA and CDR2 YSLEER. In DNA, the CDR3 is TGCGCCAGCAGCCGAACGGGACTAGCGGGCCTAAATGAGCAGTTCTTC. It specifies CASSRTGLAGLNEQFF.

The CDR3 here is CASSPAGAATDTQYF. CDR3 bases: TGTGCCAGCTCACCAGCGGGGGCAGCAACAGATACGCAGTATTTT. J is TRBJ2-3 and V is TRBV18; a weak D match, TRBD2 (7 bases). The germline V and J ends were trimmed by 2 bases and 3 bases, with 12 bases remaining between them. The CDR3 runs 15 residues. Germline V gene sequence: CDR1 KGHSH, CDR2 LQKENI. Combining the CDR3 with reference TRBV18 and TRBJ2-3 gives the whole variable domain NAGVMQNPRHLVRRRGQEARLRCSPMKGHSHVYWYRQLPEEGLKFMVYLQKENIIDESGMPKERFSAEFPKEGPSILRIQQVVRGDSAAYFCASSPAGAATDTQYFGPGTRLTVL.

The chain combines TRBV28 with TRBJ1-3; D is unresolved. The CDR3 extends over 13 amino acids. V lost 8 bases to trimming and J lost 0 bases, with 8 bases between them. Germline CDR1 and CDR2: MDHEN and SYDVKM. The CDR3 nucleotides read TGTGCCAGCGTTACAGTCTCTGGAAACACCATATATTTT. Encoded protein: CASVTVSGNTIYF.

The chain has TRBV11-2 and TRBJ2-2; TRBD1 might be the D (6 bases). V lost 5 bases to trimming and J lost 4 bases, with 17 bases between them. The CDR3 has 16 amino acids. Germline V CDR1 and CDR2: SGHAT, FQNNGV. The CDR3 DNA reads as TGTGCCAGCAGCCTATTTCTACAGGGTGGCACCGGGGAGCTGTTTTTT. Its translation: CASSLFLQGGTGELFF.

The chain uses TRBV11-1 and TRBJ2-7; D is uncertain. V dropped 1 base and J dropped 0 bases, with 10 bases sitting between them. Per the germline V gene, CDR1 is SGHAT and CDR2 is FQDESV (reference sequence). The CDR3 length is 15 residues. The CDR3 loop reads CASSLVSQPSYEQYF. The CDR3 DNA sequence: TGTGCCAGCAGCTTAGTGAGCCAGCCCTCCTACGAGCAGTACTTC.

The rearrangement joins TRBV7-2 to TRBJ2-7, with TRBD2 matching 10 bases. CDR3 length: 15 amino acids. Per germline, CDR1 SGHTA and CDR2 FQGNSA. J gave up 4 bases and V 1 base, and 4 bases lay outside the gene matches. The CDR3 region has the DNA TGTGCCAGCAGCTTAGAGGTTAGCGGGGGGTACGAGCAGTACTTC. Its protein is CASSLEVSGGYEQYF.